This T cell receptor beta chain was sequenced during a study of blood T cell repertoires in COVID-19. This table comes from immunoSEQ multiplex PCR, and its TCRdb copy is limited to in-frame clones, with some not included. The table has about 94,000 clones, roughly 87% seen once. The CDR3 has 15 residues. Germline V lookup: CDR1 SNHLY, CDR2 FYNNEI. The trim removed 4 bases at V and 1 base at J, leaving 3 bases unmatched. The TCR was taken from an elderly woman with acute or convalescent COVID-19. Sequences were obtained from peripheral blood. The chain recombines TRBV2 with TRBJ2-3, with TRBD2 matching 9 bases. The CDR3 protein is CASSAERGGTDTQYF. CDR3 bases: TGTGCCAGCAGTGCGGAGCGGGGGGGCACAGATACGCAGTATTTT.